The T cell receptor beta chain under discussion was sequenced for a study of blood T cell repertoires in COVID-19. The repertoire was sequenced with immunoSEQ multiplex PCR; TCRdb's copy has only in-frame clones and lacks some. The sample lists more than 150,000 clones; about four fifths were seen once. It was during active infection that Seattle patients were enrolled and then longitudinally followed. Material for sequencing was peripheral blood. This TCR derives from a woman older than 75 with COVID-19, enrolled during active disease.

The CDR3, as DNA: TGCGCCAGCGCCCACTCGACCAGGGGGCTGATCTCAGATACGCAGTATTTT. This gives the protein CASAHSTRGLISDTQYF. The chain recombines TRBV5-1 with TRBJ2-3; 8 bases fit TRBD1. Per the germline V gene, CDR1 is SGHRS and CDR2 is YFSETQ. This CDR3 is built from 17 residues. Trimming took 7 bases from V and 4 from J; bases not matched to a gene: 17. Filled out from reference TRBV5-1 and TRBJ2-3, the complete variable domain reads KAGVTQTPRYLIKTRGQQVTLSCSPISGHRSVSWYQQTPGQGLQFLFEYFSETQRNKGNFPGRFSGRQFSNSRSEMNVSTLELGDSALYLCASAHSTRGLISDTQYFGPGTRLTVL.